Each of the 20 T cell receptor beta chains below was sequenced from the same sample in a study of early T cells in non-severe SARS-CoV-2 infection. TCRdb reanalysed the 5' RACE reads using MiXCR and keeps one entry per CDR3 protein. The sample has around 25,000 distinct CDR3 sequences; 5.5% are singletons. Sequenced: whole blood. These receptor sequences come from an adult who was a healthcare worker with PCR-confirmed SARS-CoV-2 infection or an uninfected control (not recorded which).

In this sample, this clonotype turned up many times. The V gene is TRBV19, the J gene TRBJ2-3; 10 bases align to TRBD2. This CDR3 contains 14 residues. V gave up 9 bases and J gave up 7 bases; unmatched junction bases: 10. Germline V gene data show CDR1 as LNHDA and CDR2 as SQIVND (reference sequence). DNA of the CDR3: TGTGCCAGCAGCTCCACTAGCGGGGTATATACGCAGTATTTT. It translates to CASSSTSGVYTQYF.

The V gene is TRBV3-1, the J gene TRBJ1-2; TRBD1 matches 9 bases. Trimming removed 8 bases from V and 2 bases from J; junction bases left unmatched: 3. Germline V gene data show CDR1 as LGHDT and CDR2 as YNNKEL (reference sequence). The CDR3 runs 13 residues. In DNA, the CDR3 is TGTGCCAGCGGACAGGGGAAAAACTATGGCTACACCTTC. Protein: CASGQGKNYGYTF. The complete variable domain, with remaining parts taken from reference TRBV3-1 and TRBJ1-2, reads DTAVSQTPKYLVTQMGNDKSIKCEQNLGHDTMYWYKQDSKKFLKIMFSYNNKELIINETVPNRFSPKSPDKAHLNLHINSLELGDSAVYFCASGQGKNYGYTFGSGTRLTVV.

At least ten counts were recorded for this clonotype. In nucleotides, the CDR3 is TGTGCTAGTGGTTTCGGGGCAGGCCTGAACACTGAAGCTTTCTTT. Translating gives CASGFGAGLNTEAFF. The chain carries TRBV12-5 and TRBJ1-1; possible D gene TRBD1, 5 bases. CDR3 length equals 15 residues. Trimming pared 3 bases from V and 0 bases from J, leaving 11 bases between. The germline gives CDR1 LGHNT, CDR2 FRNRAP.

The CDR3 DNA reads as TGTGCCACCAGCAGAGCGCTGGGCACCTACGAGCAGTACTTC. Protein sequence: CATSRALGTYEQYF. V is TRBV15 and J is TRBJ2-7, with D uncertain. The V end lost 1 base, the J end lost 2 bases, and 9 bases lay between the germline ends. Germline V gene data show CDR1 as LNHNV and CDR2 as YYDKDF (reference sequence). This CDR3 comprises 14 residues.

This clonotype was picked up many times. The rearrangement uses TRBV18 and TRBJ1-3; D ambiguous. V was cut by 2 bases and J by 0 bases, with 20 bases left in between. CDR3 length: 19 residues. The germline gives CDR1 KGHSH, CDR2 LQKENI. The CDR3: CASSPMREPVIVSGNTIYF. The CDR3 DNA reads TGTGCCAGCTCACCAATGAGAGAGCCAGTCATCGTCTCTGGAAACACCATATATTTT.

This clonotype was seen repeatedly, ten times or more. The chain links TRBV11-3 to TRBJ2-1; 10 bases map to TRBD2. The CDR3 runs 14 residues. Germline V lookup: CDR1 SGHNT, CDR2 YENEEA. Trimming took 1 base from V and 8 from J; bases not matched to a gene: 2. The chain's CDR3 is CASSLGAGGHEQFF. DNA of the CDR3: TGTGCCAGCAGCTTAGGAGCGGGGGGGCATGAGCAGTTCTTC.

This clonotype came up many times. V usage is TRBV29-1 and J usage is TRBJ2-1, with D hard to call. Germline V gene data show CDR1 as SQVTM and CDR2 as ANQGSEA. Trimming removed 3 bases at V and 2 bases at J, with 11 bases between. The CDR3 has 14 residues. This CDR3 is CSVDPSWTYNEQFF. CDR3 coding DNA: TGCAGCGTTGACCCATCATGGACCTACAATGAGCAGTTCTTC.

This clonotype has a count of ten or more. The chain carries TRBV19 and TRBJ2-1; a possible D gene is TRBD2 (6 bases). The germline V gene encodes CDR1 LNHDA and CDR2 SQIVND (reference sequence). V gave up 1 base and J gave up 4 bases, with 8 bases separating them. The length of the CDR3 is 14 residues. CDR3 residues: CASSIAEGYNEQFF. CDR3 sequence (DNA): TGTGCCAGTAGTATAGCGGAGGGGTACAATGAGCAGTTCTTC.

This clonotype was picked up a small number of times. The V and J genes are TRBV3-1 and TRBJ2-7, with no clear D. Trimming removed 0 bases from V and 0 bases from J, with 3 bases in between. This CDR3 has 13 residues. Germline V CDR1 and CDR2: LGHDT, YNNKEL (reference sequence). The CDR3 region has the DNA TGTGCCAGCAGCCAAGAGAACTCCTACGAGCAGTACTTC. Translation: CASSQENSYEQYF.

This clonotype showed up just a few times. The chain recombines TRBV27 with TRBJ2-1, with a possible D match to TRBD2 (6 bases). CDR1 MNHEY and CDR2 SMNVEV come from the germline V gene (reference sequence). This CDR3 has 16 residues. V was pared by 5 bases and J by 4 bases, with 18 bases between. CDR3 nucleotides: TGTGCCAGCAGTCCATCTCGCGGGACTTTGTACAATGAGCAGTTCTTC. Protein sequence: CASSPSRGTLYNEQFF.

This clonotype was seen many times. The V call is TRBV12-3 or TRBV12-4, the J call TRBJ1-1; D not certain. The CDR3 loop spans 15 amino acids. With 1 base removed from V and 1 base from J, the gap between germline ends came to 10 bases. CDR3 sequence (DNA): TGTGCCAGCAGTTTAGATTCGGGTAAGAACACTGAAGCTTTCTTT. Translating it yields CASSLDSGKNTEAFF.

This clonotype was counted ten times or more. V gene TRBV15 combines with J gene TRBJ2-1; no clear D. This CDR3 is built from 17 residues. Germline V lookup: CDR1 LNHNV, CDR2 YYDKDF (reference sequence). Trimming removed 0 bases at V and 5 bases at J, with 17 bases between. The CDR3 region has the DNA TGTGCCACCAGCAGAGATCCCCGAATGATAGGGAACAATGAGCAGTTCTTC. As protein: CATSRDPRMIGNNEQFF.

This clonotype was seen only a few times. The V call is TRBV29-1, the J call TRBJ2-3; D is uncertain. The V end lost 4 bases, the J end lost 0 bases, and 5 bases lay between the germline ends. Germline-derived CDR1 and CDR2 are SQVTM and ANQGSEA. This CDR3 has 12 residues. For the CDR3, the DNA is TGCAGCGTTGTACGGAGCACAGATACGCAGTATTTT. Its protein product is CSVVRSTDTQYF.

This clonotype has a count of ten or more. The chain joins TRBV18 to TRBJ2-5, with D tentatively TRBD1 (5 bases). The ends were cut back, 6 bases at V and 2 bases at J, with 13 bases in the middle. Per germline, CDR1 KGHSH and CDR2 LQKENI. This CDR3 is built from 14 residues. CDR3 nucleotide sequence: TGTGCCAGCTCCCGAGCCCGACAGCAAGAGACCCAGTACTTC. Its translation is CASSRARQQETQYF. Full variable domain (rest looked up from reference TRBV18 and TRBJ2-5): NAGVMQNPRHLVRRRGQEARLRCSPMKGHSHVYWYRQLPEEGLKFMVYLQKENIIDESGMPKERFSAEFPKEGPSILRIQQVVRGDSAAYFCASSRARQQETQYFGPGTRLLVL.

This clonotype is medium-sized by share. The rearrangement joins TRBV5-4 to TRBJ2-5; perhaps TRBD2 as D (7 bases). Trimming shortened V by 4 bases and J by 5 bases, and 18 bases separated the two germline ends. The V gene's germline CDR1 is SGHNT and CDR2 YYREEE (reference sequence). The CDR3 loop spans 15 amino acids. This CDR3 reads CASSHRRGGDETQYF. In nucleotides, the CDR3 is TGTGCCAGCAGCCACCGGAGGGGGGGCGATGAGACCCAGTACTTC.

This clonotype turned up a few times. The chain combines TRBV29-1 with TRBJ1-1; D is perhaps TRBD1 (5 bases). Germline assignment: CDR1 SQVTM and CDR2 ANQGSEA. The CDR3 loop spans 13 amino acids. Trimming pared 4 bases from V and 1 base from J, leaving 10 bases between. The CDR3 region is CSVGGTANTEAFF. CDR3 in DNA: TGCAGCGTTGGGGGGACGGCGAACACTGAAGCTTTCTTT.

The table lists this clonotype with many counts. The rearrangement links TRBV15 to TRBJ2-5; TRBD1 agrees at 9 bases. The CDR3 consists of 15 residues. Germline V lookup: CDR1 LNHNV, CDR2 YYDKDF (reference sequence). With V trimmed by 0 bases and J by 4 bases, 3 bases remained unmatched. Here the CDR3 reads CATSRETGGPETQYF. The DNA of the CDR3 is TGTGCCACCAGCAGAGAGACAGGGGGGCCAGAGACCCAGTACTTC.

This clonotype is deemed medium-sized. V gene TRBV28 combines with J gene TRBJ1-2, with a possible D match to TRBD1 (6 bases). This CDR3 has 16 residues. V lost 4 bases and J lost 3, with 18 bases in between. Germline CDR1 is MDHEN and CDR2 is SYDVKM. The CDR3 nucleotides are TGTGCCAGCAGTTCAGGACCGGGGGGCGTATACTATGGCTACACCTTC. The encoded protein is CASSSGPGGVYYGYTF.

This clonotype came up many times. V is TRBV18 and J is TRBJ1-1; D not resolved. Germline CDR1 and CDR2: KGHSH and LQKENI. With 2 bases removed from V and 0 bases from J, the gap between germline ends came to 13 bases. This CDR3 has 16 residues. CDR3 sequence (DNA): TGTGCCAGCTCACCAGGGGAGGGTAGGATGAACACTGAAGCTTTCTTT. This gives the protein CASSPGEGRMNTEAFF.

This clonotype was seen repeatedly, ten times or more. The rearrangement joins TRBV5-1 to TRBJ1-2; D not resolved. The V gene's germline CDR1 is SGHRS and CDR2 YFSETQ. The CDR3 sequence is 15 residues long. Trimming removed 0 bases at V and 3 bases at J, with 12 bases between. The CDR3 DNA is TGCGCCAGCAGCTTGGGCCCCGGAGAGGACTATGGCTACACCTTC. It translates to CASSLGPGEDYGYTF.